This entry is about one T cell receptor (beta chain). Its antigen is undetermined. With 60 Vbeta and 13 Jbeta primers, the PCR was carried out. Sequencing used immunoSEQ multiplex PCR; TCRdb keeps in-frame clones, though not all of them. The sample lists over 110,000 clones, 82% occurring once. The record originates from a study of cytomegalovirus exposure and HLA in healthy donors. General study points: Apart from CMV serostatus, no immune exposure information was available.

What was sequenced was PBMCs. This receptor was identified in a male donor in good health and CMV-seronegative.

In nucleotides, the CDR3 is TGTGCCAGCAGCGAGACTGCGCCAGAAGGCTACACCTTC. Its translation is CASSETAPEGYTF. The J gene is TRBJ1-2, the V gene TRBV11-2, with D unclear. From germline, CDR1 is SGHAT and CDR2 FQNNGV. The CDR3 length is 13 residues. The V end lost 5 bases, the J end lost 8 bases, and 15 bases lay between the germline ends.